This T cell receptor (beta chain) originates from a study of immune cell composition in non-small cell lung cancer. Study conclusions and caveats: Squamous lung tumours showed higher top 10 clone scores and clonality than adenocarcinomas.

Sequencing used immunoSEQ multiplex PCR; TCRdb keeps in-frame clones, though not all of them. The sample lists about 4,600 clones, about 80% occurring once. The CDR3 sequence is 19 residues long. Losses at the gene ends were 3 bases for V and 3 bases for J; bases not matched to a gene: 14. Germline-derived CDR1 and CDR2 are SEHNR and FQNEAQ (reference sequence). On this clone: Its specificity is unknown.

Template was genomic DNA from frozen, unsorted single-cell suspensions. The sequenced sample consisted of lung tumor tissue. The clonotype comes from a human donor with non-small cell lung cancer. The genes are TRBV7-9 and TRBJ2-3; 11 bases map to TRBD1. CDR3 nucleotide sequence: TGTGCCAGCAGCTTGCGGACAGGGGGCGAGGGCTCAGCAACAGATACGCAGTATTTT. Its protein is CASSLRTGGEGSATDTQYF.